A selection of T cell receptor beta chains follows, all from one sample in a study of blood T cell repertoires in COVID-19. Repertoires were generated with immunoSEQ multiplex PCR, while TCRdb's copy carries only in-frame clones and drops some. The repertoire holds some 260,000 clones, with roughly 87% as singletons. The material sequenced was peripheral blood. The receptors here all came from a man between 18 and 29 years old with active or convalescent COVID-19. CDR3s include the opening cysteine and the closing phenylalanine or tryptophan. D genes are given only for firm matches. Only part of the rows carry a size: once, few, many, or a class if the clone is expanded.

clone size	V gene	J gene	D gene	CDR3 DNA	CDR3 protein
once	TRBV6-2/TRBV6-3	TRBJ1-1	NA	TGTGCCAGCAGTTGGGGACAAGAGACTGAAGCTTTCTTT	CASSWGQETEAFF
NA	TRBV6-5	TRBJ2-7	TRBD2	TGTGCCAGCAGTTACTCGCCTAGCGGGGTTTCCTACGAGCAGTACTTC	CASSYSPSGVSYEQYF
NA	TRBV19	TRBJ1-6	NA	TGTGCCAGTAGTATAGGGGCCAATTCACCCCTCCACTTT	CASSIGANSPLHF
NA	TRBV2	TRBJ2-7	NA	TGTGCCAGCAGTGAATCTTCGGGGAACCACTACGAGCAGTACTTC	CASSESSGNHYEQYF
NA	TRBV19	TRBJ1-1	TRBD1	TGTGCCAGTAGTCTGACAGGGCCGAACACTGAAGCTTTCTTT	CASSLTGPNTEAFF
once	TRBV20-1	TRBJ2-1	NA	TGCAGTGCTAGTTCAGCGGACTCCTACAATGAGCAGTTCTTC	CSASSADSYNEQFF
few	TRBV4-3	TRBJ1-1	TRBD1	TGCGCCAGCAGCCAAGAATGGGACAGGAACTCTGAAGCTTTCTTT	CASSQEWDRNSEAFF
once	TRBV27	TRBJ1-4	NA	TGTGCCAGCAGTCCTACTACAGGTACCGGTGAAAAACTGTTTTTT	CASSPTTGTGEKLFF
NA	TRBV4-2	TRBJ2-7	TRBD2	TGTGCCAGCAGCCAAGGGAGCGGGAGAATGTCCTACGAGCAGTACTTC	CASSQGSGRMSYEQYF
NA	TRBV6-2/TRBV6-3	TRBJ1-2	TRBD1	TGTGCCAGCAGTCCCGGGACAGGGGGACCTAACTATGGCTACACCTTC	CASSPGTGGPNYGYTF
NA	TRBV5-8	TRBJ2-6	NA	TGTGCCAGCAGCTTGGTCGGTAACTCTGGGGCCAACGTCCTGACTTTC	CASSLVGNSGANVLTF